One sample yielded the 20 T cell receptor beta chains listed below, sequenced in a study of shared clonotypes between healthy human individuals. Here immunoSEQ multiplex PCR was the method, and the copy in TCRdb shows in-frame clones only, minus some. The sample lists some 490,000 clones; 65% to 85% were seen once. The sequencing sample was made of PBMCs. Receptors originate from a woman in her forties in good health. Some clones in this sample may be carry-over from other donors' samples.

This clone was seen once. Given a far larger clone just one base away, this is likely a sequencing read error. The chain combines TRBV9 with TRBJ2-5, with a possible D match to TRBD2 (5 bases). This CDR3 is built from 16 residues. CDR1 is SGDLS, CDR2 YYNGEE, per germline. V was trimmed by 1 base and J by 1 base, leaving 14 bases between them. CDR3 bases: TGTGCCAGCAGCGTATGCGATAGCGACTTCCAAGAGACCCAGTACTTC. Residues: CASSVCDSDFQETQYF.

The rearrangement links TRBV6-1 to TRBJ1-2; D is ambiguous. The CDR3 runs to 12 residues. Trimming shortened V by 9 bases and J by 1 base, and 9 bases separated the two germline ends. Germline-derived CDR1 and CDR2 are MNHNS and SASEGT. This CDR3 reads CASTADNYGYTF. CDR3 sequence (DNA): TGTGCCAGTACCGCAGATAACTATGGCTACACCTTC.

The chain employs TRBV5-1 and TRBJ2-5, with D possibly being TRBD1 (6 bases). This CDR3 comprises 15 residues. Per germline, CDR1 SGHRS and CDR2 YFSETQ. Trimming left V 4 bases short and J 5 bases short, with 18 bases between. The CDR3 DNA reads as TGCGCCAGCAGCGAGGGGGACGATGACTGGGAGACCCAGTACTTC. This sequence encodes CASSEGDDDWETQYF.

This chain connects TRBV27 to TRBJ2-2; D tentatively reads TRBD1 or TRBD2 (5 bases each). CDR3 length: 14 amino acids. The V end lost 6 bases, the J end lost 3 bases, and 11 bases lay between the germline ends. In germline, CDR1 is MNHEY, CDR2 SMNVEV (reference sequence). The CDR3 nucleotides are TGTGCCAGCAGCCCCGGGACCTACACCGGGGAGCTGTTTTTT. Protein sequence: CASSPGTYTGELFF.

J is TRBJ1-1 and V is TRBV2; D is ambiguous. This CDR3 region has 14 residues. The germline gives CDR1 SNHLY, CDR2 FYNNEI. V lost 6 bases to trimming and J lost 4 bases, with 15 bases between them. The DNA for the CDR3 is TGTGCCAGCAGCCTAGGAGCAGGCATCACTGAAGCTTTCTTT. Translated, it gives CASSLGAGITEAFF.

The CDR3 DNA reads TGTGCCATCAGTGAGCTACAAGAGACCCAGTACTTC. This encodes CAISELQETQYF. V gene TRBV10-3 combines with J gene TRBJ2-5; D gene ambiguous. This CDR3 region has 12 residues. Trimming removed 2 bases at V and 2 bases at J, with 3 bases between. Germline V gives CDR1 ENHRY, CDR2 SYGVKD.

The CDR3 sequence: CASSLGTSGFPYEQYF. In nucleotides, the CDR3 is TGTGCCAGCAGCTTAGGGACTAGCGGCTTTCCCTACGAGCAGTACTTC. The rearrangement joins TRBV13 to TRBJ2-7; TRBD2 matches 9 bases. CDR3 length: 16 amino acids. J lost 2 bases, V lost 0 bases, and 5 bases had no gene match. Germline CDR1 PRHDT, CDR2 FYEKMQ (reference sequence).

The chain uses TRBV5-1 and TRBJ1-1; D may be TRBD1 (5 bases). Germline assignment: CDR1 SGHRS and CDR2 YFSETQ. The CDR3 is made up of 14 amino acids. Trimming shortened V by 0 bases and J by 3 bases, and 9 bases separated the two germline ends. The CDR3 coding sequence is TGCGCCAGCAGCTTGGTGGGGGTGGACACTGAAGCTTTCTTT. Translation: CASSLVGVDTEAFF. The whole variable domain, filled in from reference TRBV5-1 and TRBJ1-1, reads KAGVTQTPRYLIKTRGQQVTLSCSPISGHRSVSWYQQTPGQGLQFLFEYFSETQRNKGNFPGRFSGRQFSNSRSEMNVSTLELGDSALYLCASSLVGVDTEAFFGQGTRLTVV.

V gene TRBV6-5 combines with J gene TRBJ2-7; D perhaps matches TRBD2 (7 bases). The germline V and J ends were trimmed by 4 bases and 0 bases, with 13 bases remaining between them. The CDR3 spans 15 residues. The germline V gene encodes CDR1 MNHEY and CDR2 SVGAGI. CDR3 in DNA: TGTGCCAGCAGTTCCGCGAGGGGGGGCTCCTACGAGCAGTACTTC. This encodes CASSSARGGSYEQYF.

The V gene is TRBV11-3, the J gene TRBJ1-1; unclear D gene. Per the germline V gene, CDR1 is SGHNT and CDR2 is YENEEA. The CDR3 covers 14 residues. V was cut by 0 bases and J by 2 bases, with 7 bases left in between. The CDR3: CASSLEAGNTEAFF. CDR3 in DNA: TGTGCCAGCAGCTTAGAAGCAGGAAACACTGAAGCTTTCTTT.

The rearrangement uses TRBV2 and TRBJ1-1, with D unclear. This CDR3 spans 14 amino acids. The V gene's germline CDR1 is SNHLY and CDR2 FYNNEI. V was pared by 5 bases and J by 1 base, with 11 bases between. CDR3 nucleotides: TGTGCCAGCAGTTTTACAGCGGGGAACACTGAAGCTTTCTTT. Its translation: CASSFTAGNTEAFF.

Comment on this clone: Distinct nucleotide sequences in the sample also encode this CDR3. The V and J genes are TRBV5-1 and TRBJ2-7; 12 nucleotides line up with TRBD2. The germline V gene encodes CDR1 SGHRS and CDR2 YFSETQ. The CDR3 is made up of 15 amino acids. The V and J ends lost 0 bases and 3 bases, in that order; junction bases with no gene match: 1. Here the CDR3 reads CASSLGTSGNYEQYF. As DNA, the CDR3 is TGCGCCAGCAGCTTGGGGACTAGCGGGAACTACGAGCAGTACTTC.

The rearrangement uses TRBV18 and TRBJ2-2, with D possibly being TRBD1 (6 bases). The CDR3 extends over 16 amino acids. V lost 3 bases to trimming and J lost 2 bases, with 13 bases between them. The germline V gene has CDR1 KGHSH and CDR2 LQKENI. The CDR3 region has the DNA TGTGCCAGCTCACCGATCCCGGGACAAAACACCGGGGAGCTGTTTTTT. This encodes CASSPIPGQNTGELFF.

CDR3 in amino acids: CASSISPYEQYF. The CDR3 DNA reads as TGTGCCAGTAGTATCAGCCCCTACGAGCAGTACTTC. V is TRBV19 and J is TRBJ2-7; unclear D gene. Germline V gives CDR1 LNHDA, CDR2 SQIVND (reference sequence). The CDR3 length is 12 residues. Trimming stripped 3 bases from V and 2 bases from J, with 5 bases between.

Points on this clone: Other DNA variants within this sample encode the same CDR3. CDR3 sequence reads: CASSLDRGRETQYF. CDR3 nucleotides: TGTGCCAGCAGCTTGGACAGGGGGCGAGAGACCCAGTACTTC. The chain combines TRBV7-2 with TRBJ2-5, with 11 nucleotides matching TRBD1. The J segment lost 4 bases and the V segment lost 3 bases, leaving 1 base of the junction unmatched. This CDR3 is built from 14 residues. Germline CDR1 and CDR2: SGHTA and FQGNSA.

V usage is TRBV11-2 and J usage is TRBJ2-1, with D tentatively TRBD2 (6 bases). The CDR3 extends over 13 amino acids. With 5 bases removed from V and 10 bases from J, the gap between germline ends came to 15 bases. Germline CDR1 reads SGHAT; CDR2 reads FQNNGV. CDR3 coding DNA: TGTGCCAGCAGCCCCGGGAGCCGGGGGGAGCAGTTCTTC. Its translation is CASSPGSRGEQFF.

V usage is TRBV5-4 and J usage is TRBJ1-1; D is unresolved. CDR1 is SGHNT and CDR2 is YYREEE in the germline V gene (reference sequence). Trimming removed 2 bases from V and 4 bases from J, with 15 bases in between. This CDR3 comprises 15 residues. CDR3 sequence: CASSLSSHLSTEAFF. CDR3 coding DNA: TGTGCCAGCAGCTTAAGTAGTCACTTAAGCACTGAAGCTTTCTTT. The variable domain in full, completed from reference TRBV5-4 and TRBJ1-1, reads ETGVTQSPTHLIKTRGQQVTLRCSSQSGHNTVSWYQQALGQGPQFIFQYYREEENGRGNFPPRFSGLQFPNYSSELNVNALELDDSALYLCASSLSSHLSTEAFFGQGTRLTVV.

The CDR3, as DNA: TGCGCCAGCAGCCCTCAACTAGCGGGAGTTGGTGGTGAGCAGTTCTTC. Its translation: CASSPQLAGVGGEQFF. This chain joins TRBV4-3 and TRBJ2-1, with 11 bases identical to TRBD2. Germline V gene sequence: CDR1 LGHNA, CDR2 YSLEER. With 4 bases clipped from V and 9 bases from J, the junction kept 11 bases outside the gene matches. CDR3 length: 16 residues.

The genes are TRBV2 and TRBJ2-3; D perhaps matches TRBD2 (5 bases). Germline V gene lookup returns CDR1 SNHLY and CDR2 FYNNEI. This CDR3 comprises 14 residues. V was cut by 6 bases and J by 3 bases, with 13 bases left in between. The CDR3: CASSSDSRTDTQYF. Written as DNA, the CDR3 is TGTGCCAGCAGCTCGGACTCAAGAACAGATACGCAGTATTTT.

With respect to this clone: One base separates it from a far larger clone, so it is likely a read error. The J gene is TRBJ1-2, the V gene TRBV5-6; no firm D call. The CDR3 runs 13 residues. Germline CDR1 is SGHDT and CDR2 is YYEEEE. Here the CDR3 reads CASGLGDIYGYTF. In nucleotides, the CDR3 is TGTGCCAGCGGCTTGGGAGACATCTATGGCTACACCTTC.